These 19 T cell receptor beta chains originate from one sample sequenced in a study of spatial heterogeneity in lung cancer. TCRdb called the 5' RACE reads again in MiXCR, with one record for every CDR3 protein. The table includes some 15,000 distinct CDR3 sequences, 14% detected once. Time point indicated: sample taken at primary tumor resection. The input material, whole RNA from tumor, nontumor lung or frozen PBMC, was sequenced unsorted. The sample consisted of PBMCs, taken at surgery. These receptors all stem from a male donor with early-stage non-small cell lung cancer.

This sequence joins TRBV18 and TRBJ2-5, with D perhaps being TRBD1 or TRBD2 (5 bases each). CDR3 size: 14 residues. Germline CDR1 reads KGHSH; CDR2 reads LQKENI. V was shortened by 5 bases and J by 2 bases, with 12 bases between the two germline ends. As DNA, the CDR3 is TGTGCCAGCTCATTGGGACGCGAGCAAGAGACCCAGTACTTC. It codes for CASSLGREQETQYF.

This clonotype has just a few counts. The genes are TRBV29-1 and TRBJ2-3, with TRBD2 matching 7 bases. Germline values: CDR1 SQVTM, CDR2 ANQGSEA. This CDR3 comprises 14 residues. V shed 6 bases and J 0 bases; nucleotides not matched to a gene: 6. The CDR3 loop is CSVSSGYSTDTQYF. The CDR3 nucleotides are TGCAGCGTGTCTAGCGGCTATAGCACAGATACGCAGTATTTT.

The chain combines TRBV18 with TRBJ2-1; D not certain. Trimming stripped 1 base from V and 0 bases from J, with 7 bases between. This CDR3 is built from 15 residues. The germline gives CDR1 KGHSH, CDR2 LQKENI. The CDR3 nucleotides are TGTGCCAGCTCACCACGGGCTAGCTCCTACAATGAGCAGTTCTTC. The encoded protein is CASSPRASSYNEQFF.

This clonotype was seen many times. The chain combines TRBV4-1 with TRBJ2-1, with D perhaps being TRBD1 or TRBD2 (5 bases each). The V end was cut by 4 bases, the J end by 4 bases, with 11 bases between. The CDR3 covers 14 residues. Germline V gene data show CDR1 as MGHRA and CDR2 as YSYEKL. CDR3 residues: CASSRRDQYNEQFF. In DNA form, the CDR3 reads TGCGCCAGCAGCCGCCGGGACCAATACAATGAGCAGTTCTTC.

This clonotype was counted ten times or more. V usage is TRBV5-1 and J usage is TRBJ1-2; no firm D call. The CDR3 is 13 amino acids. Germline CDR1 SGHRS, CDR2 YFSETQ. The ends were cut back, 4 bases at V and 1 base at J, with 8 bases in the middle. The DNA of the CDR3 is TGCGCCAGCAGCCCAACACTTAACTATGGCTACACCTTC. This codes for CASSPTLNYGYTF.

This clonotype has at least ten counts. The chain recombines TRBV7-9 with TRBJ2-3; 7 nucleotides align to TRBD1. CDR3 length equals 15 residues. Looked up from germline, CDR1 is SEHNR and CDR2 is FQNEAQ (reference sequence). V dropped 4 bases and J dropped 0; count of bases not matched to a gene: 4. The CDR3 sequence: CASSWGQMSTDTQYF. The CDR3 DNA reads as TGTGCCAGCAGCTGGGGACAGATGAGCACAGATACGCAGTATTTT.

This clonotype showed up just a few times. The chain carries TRBV6-6 and TRBJ2-1; the match to TRBD2 covers 10 bases. Germline V gives CDR1 MNHNY, CDR2 SVGAGI (reference sequence). V lost 0 bases to trimming and J lost 4 bases; unmatched junction nucleotides: 0. CDR3 length equals 15 residues. The CDR3 DNA sequence: TGTGCCAGCAGTTACTCGGGACTAGCGTACAATGAGCAGTTCTTC. Translating gives CASSYSGLAYNEQFF.

This clonotype was seen a handful of times. The chain has TRBV10-3 and TRBJ1-5, with 7 bases that match TRBD1. Germline CDR1 is ENHRY and CDR2 is SYGVKD. V dropped 10 bases and J dropped 3; count of bases not matched to a gene: 6. This CDR3 comprises 13 residues. CDR3 in amino acids: CATQTGYNQPQHF. The CDR3 DNA reads as TGTGCCACCCAGACAGGGTACAATCAGCCCCAGCATTTT.

This clonotype occurred once. This may be a read error, as it is one base from a much larger clone. The rearrangement links TRBV9 to TRBJ2-3; possible D gene TRBD2, 5 bases. The V gene's germline CDR1 is SGDLS and CDR2 YYNGEE. This CDR3 is built from 15 residues. In nucleotides, the CDR3 is TGTGCCAGCAGCGTAGACAGCGGACTCACAGATACGCGGTATTTT. Its protein product is CASSVDSGLTDTRYF.

The chain carries TRBV28 and TRBJ2-7; TRBD2 is a possible D gene (6 bases). In germline, CDR1 is MDHEN, CDR2 SYDVKM. Deletions cut 3 bases from V and 5 bases from J, with 14 bases between. CDR3 length: 14 amino acids. CDR3 sequence reads: CASSLGGDSDEQYF. The CDR3 bases are TGTGCCAGCAGTTTGGGTGGGGACTCGGACGAGCAGTACTTC.

This clonotype was counted many times. The rearrangement uses TRBV7-9 and TRBJ2-2; D tentatively fits TRBD1 or TRBD2 (5 bases each). The CDR3 totals 15 residues. Germline V gene sequence: CDR1 SEHNR, CDR2 FQNEAQ (reference sequence). Trimming cost V 1 base and J 2 bases, with 8 bases left between them. The CDR3 loop reads CASSLVRGNTGELFF. CDR3 DNA sequence: TGTGCCAGCAGCTTAGTACGGGGCAACACCGGGGAGCTGTTTTTT.

This clonotype occurred a few times. The rearrangement joins TRBV7-6 to TRBJ2-7; perhaps TRBD1 as D (5 bases). CDR3 length: 14 residues. In germline, CDR1 is SGHVS, CDR2 FNYEAQ. Trimming stripped 2 bases from V and 1 base from J, with 9 bases between. The CDR3 bases are TGTGCCAGCAGCTTAACGGACACTTCCTACGAGCAGTACTTC. Its translation is CASSLTDTSYEQYF.

This clonotype has a count of ten or more. The chain links TRBV2 to TRBJ1-2; D perhaps matches TRBD1 (6 bases). This CDR3 has 14 residues. The germline gives CDR1 SNHLY, CDR2 FYNNEI. The ends were cut back, 6 bases at V and 4 bases at J, with 15 bases in the middle. The CDR3 loop is CASRNRVEVYGYTF. The CDR3 coding sequence is TGTGCCAGCAGGAACAGGGTAGAGGTCTATGGCTACACCTTC.

This clonotype was counted many times. V usage is TRBV27 and J usage is TRBJ1-6, with a possible D match to TRBD1 (6 bases). The CDR3 sequence is 12 residues long. From germline, CDR1 is MNHEY and CDR2 SMNVEV (reference sequence). The CDR3 DNA is TGTGCGGCGCGGGACAATAATTCACCCCTCCACTTT. This translates into CAARDNNSPLHF.

The table lists this clonotype with a few counts. This chain joins TRBV15 and TRBJ2-5, with 9 bases that match TRBD1. The V and J ends lost 5 bases and 4 bases, in that order; junction bases with no gene match: 5. The CDR3 has 14 amino acids. Germline CDR1 is LNHNV and CDR2 is YYDKDF (reference sequence). The CDR3 here is CATSVQGAGETQYF. Here the CDR3 DNA reads TGTGCCACCAGCGTACAGGGGGCGGGAGAGACCCAGTACTTC.

This clonotype was counted between two and nine times. The chain joins TRBV20-1 to TRBJ1-6; D unclear. This CDR3 contains 12 residues. Germline V gives CDR1 DFQATT, CDR2 SNEGSKA (reference sequence). V was trimmed by 6 bases and J by 13 bases, leaving 16 bases between them. CDR3 nucleotides: TGCAGTGCCTCGCTGCTGTTGGGGCCCCTCCACTTT. This encodes CSASLLLGPLHF.

This clonotype came up a few times. The rearrangement joins TRBV20-1 to TRBJ1-4; tentative D call: TRBD1 (5 bases). This CDR3 comprises 15 residues. Germline lookup yields CDR1 DFQATT and CDR2 SNEGSKA (reference sequence). With 6 bases removed from V and 6 bases from J, the gap between germline ends came to 20 bases. The CDR3 DNA is TGCAGTGCCTTGCAGGTCCCAAGGGGTTATGAAAAACTGTTTTTT. Protein product: CSALQVPRGYEKLFF.

This clonotype occurred many times. V usage is TRBV20-1 and J usage is TRBJ2-3; 9 bases match TRBD2. CDR3 size: 16 residues. Germline V gives CDR1 DFQATT, CDR2 SNEGSKA (reference sequence). J was trimmed by 2 bases and V by 0 bases; bases with no gene match: 6. In nucleotides, the CDR3 is TGCAGTGCTAGAGATTACCGCGGGGGGGACACAGATACGCAGTATTTT. Protein product: CSARDYRGGDTDTQYF.

The chain recombines TRBV28 with TRBJ2-7; no definite D call. The CDR3 contains 13 residues. CDR1 MDHEN and CDR2 SYDVKM come from the germline V gene. V was pared by 2 bases and J by 3 bases, with 8 bases between. CDR3 in DNA: TGTGCCAGCAGTTTAGGGTTCCACTACGAGCAGTACTTC. Translating gives CASSLGFHYEQYF.